This T cell receptor beta chain was captured by sequencing in a study of T cells in Graves' hyperthyroidism and ophthalmopathy. A lack of ophthalmopathy progression within 18 months defined stable Graves' hyperthyroidism. A roughly 10 ml volume of fresh peripheral blood provided the PBMCs. This CDR3 has 14 residues. Germline values: CDR1 SGHTA, CDR2 FQGNSA. The ends were cut back, 6 bases at V and 1 base at J, with 13 bases in the middle. The TCR beta CDR3 regions underwent amplification using RNA transcripts as the source. When the TCR CDR3 underwent first-round RT-PCR, the HTBI primer set was used. Each CDR3 protein is one row after TCRdb ran MiXCR on the multiplex PCR reads. The data contain hundreds of thousands of distinct CDR3 sequences, approximately 16% of them seen just once; the ten biggest clones take up approximately 18%. This clonotype was observed at least ten times.

The chain employs TRBV7-2 and TRBJ2-7; perhaps TRBD1 as D (6 bases). The sequence was obtained from a woman aged 18-29 years with Graves' hyperthyroidism. The sequenced material came from blood. The CDR3 loop is CASRVRTGSYEQYF. The DNA for the CDR3 is TGTGCCAGCAGGGTTCGTACAGGGTCCTACGAGCAGTACTTC.